The 9 T cell receptor beta chains below come from one sample, sequenced in a study of blood T cell repertoires in COVID-19. TCRdb's table, derived via immunoSEQ multiplex PCR, lists solely in-frame clones and lacks some. The repertoire holds some 250,000 clones, with over 70% as singletons. Sequenced sample: peripheral blood. All receptors derive from a man in his forties with acute or convalescent COVID-19.

The V gene is TRBV19, the J gene TRBJ1-2, with TRBD1 identical over 9 bases. The junction had 6 bases not matched to a gene; V was cut back by 3 bases and J by 7 bases. The germline CDR1 and CDR2 sequences are LNHDA and SQIVND (reference sequence). The CDR3 loop spans 14 amino acids. CDR3: CASSMGQGSSGYTF. CDR3 nucleotide sequence: TGTGCCAGTAGTATGGGACAGGGTAGCAGTGGCTACACCTTC.

The rearrangement links TRBV15 to TRBJ2-7; maybe TRBD1 (6 bases). CDR1 LNHNV and CDR2 YYDKDF come from the germline V gene (reference sequence). The CDR3 has 16 residues. Trimming removed 1 base from V and 0 bases from J, with 13 bases in between. The CDR3 is CATSRGGAGVSYEQYF. CDR3 sequence (DNA): TGTGCCACCAGCAGAGGTGGCGCAGGGGTCTCCTACGAGCAGTACTTC.

This clone was found a few times. The chain uses TRBV2 and TRBJ2-1; TRBD2 agrees at 7 bases. V shed 5 bases and J 8 bases; nucleotides not matched to a gene: 3. This CDR3 comprises 12 residues. Germline lookup yields CDR1 SNHLY and CDR2 FYNNEI. In DNA form, the CDR3 reads TGTGCCAGCAGTTGGACTAGGGATGAGCAGTTCTTC. It codes for CASSWTRDEQFF.

This clone came up a few times. This chain links TRBV2 with TRBJ1-6, with TRBD1 as a possible D gene (5 bases). The length of the CDR3 is 15 residues. V was shortened by 3 bases and J by 6 bases, with 12 bases between the two germline ends. Germline CDR1 and CDR2: SNHLY and FYNNEI. CDR3 coding DNA: TGTGCCAGCAGTGATGTGCGGGGGATTAATTCACCCCTCCACTTT. Translating gives CASSDVRGINSPLHF.

The chain carries TRBV12-3 or TRBV12-4 and TRBJ2-7; possible D gene TRBD2, 5 bases. V was pared by 5 bases and J by 7 bases, with 15 bases between. This CDR3 contains 13 residues. CDR3 nucleotide sequence: TGTGCCAGCAGTCCGCTACGGGGTCGGGAGCAGTACTTC. It yields the protein CASSPLRGREQYF.

This chain joins TRBV5-4 and TRBJ2-7, with TRBD2 identical over 13 bases. The ends lost 3 bases at V and 6 bases at J; junction bases unmatched: 0. CDR3 length equals 13 residues. Germline assignment: CDR1 SGHNT and CDR2 YYREEE (reference sequence). The CDR3 spells CASSWTSGSEQYF. The CDR3 DNA reads TGTGCCAGCAGCTGGACTAGCGGGAGCGAGCAGTACTTC. The full variable domain, its missing parts supplied by reference TRBV5-4 and TRBJ2-7, is ETGVTQSPTHLIKTRGQQVTLRCSSQSGHNTVSWYQQALGQGPQFIFQYYREEENGRGNFPPRFSGLQFPNYSSELNVNALELDDSALYLCASSWTSGSEQYFGPGTRLTVT.

The rearrangement uses TRBV3-1 (or the pseudogene TRBV3-2) and TRBJ2-1; possible D gene TRBD2, 6 bases. Trimming removed 3 bases from V and 7 bases from J, with 10 bases in between. Germline CDR1 reads LGHDT; CDR2 reads YNNKEL (reference sequence). This CDR3 spans 13 amino acids. CDR3: CASSHGTLNEQFF. The CDR3 DNA sequence: TGTGCCAGCAGCCACGGGACTTTGAATGAGCAGTTCTTC.

V gene TRBV3-1 (or the pseudogene TRBV3-2) combines with J gene TRBJ1-1; D is possibly TRBD1 (5 bases). The germline V and J ends were trimmed by 1 base and 8 bases, with 14 bases remaining between them. The germline CDR1 and CDR2 sequences are LGHDT and YNNKEL (reference sequence). The CDR3 consists of 14 residues. This CDR3 is CASSQASGTGEAFF. In nucleotides, the CDR3 is TGTGCCAGCAGCCAAGCCTCCGGGACTGGAGAAGCTTTCTTT.

The chain is built from TRBV29-1 and TRBJ2-1; maybe TRBD2 (6 bases). Germline V gene sequence: CDR1 SQVTM, CDR2 ANQGSEA. The CDR3 loop spans 14 amino acids. Trimming removed 6 bases from V and 2 bases from J, with 14 bases in between. CDR3 in DNA: TGCAGCGTGGCCCAAGGGACTGCCTACAATGAGCAGTTCTTC. It translates to CSVAQGTAYNEQFF.